These 31 T cell receptor beta chains were sequenced from one sample in a study of shared clonotypes between healthy human individuals. Measured with immunoSEQ multiplex PCR; TCRdb has only the in-frame clones, and not every one. The sample includes a few million clones, just over 90% of them seen just once. The sample consisted of naive CD4+ T cells from PBMCs. Regarding subset: CD45RA+ positively selected. These receptors all stem from a man aged 18-30 years in good health. Some clones in this sample may be carry-over from other donors' samples.

The rearrangement joins TRBV6-5 to TRBJ2-7; 9 bases are shared with TRBD1. The germline V gene encodes CDR1 MNHEY and CDR2 SVGAGI. V shed 6 bases and J 3 bases; nucleotides not matched to a gene: 6. The CDR3 sequence is 14 residues long. CDR3 nucleotide sequence: TGTGCCAGCAGGAAGGGACAGGGATACTACGAGCAGTACTTC. The encoded protein is CASRKGQGYYEQYF.

The J gene is TRBJ2-5, the V gene TRBV6-6, with TRBD2 matching over 7 bases. CDR3 size: 14 residues. CDR1 MNHNY and CDR2 SVGAGI come from the germline V gene (reference sequence). The V gene end was trimmed by 5 bases and the J gene end by 5 bases; junction bases not matched to a gene: 8. CDR3 loop: CASSVGRTRETQYF. CDR3 nucleotides: TGTGCCAGCAGTGTAGGGCGGACTAGGGAGACCCAGTACTTC.

The V and J genes are TRBV29-1 and TRBJ2-1, with 10 bases identical to TRBD1. The V and J ends lost 4 bases and 10 bases, in that order; junction bases with no gene match: 7. The CDR3 is 13 amino acids. Germline CDR1 reads SQVTM; CDR2 reads ANQGSEA. CDR3 coding DNA: TGCAGCGTTGGGTCCGGGACAGGGGACGAGCAGTTCTTC. Its translation is CSVGSGTGDEQFF.

The V and J genes are TRBV30 and TRBJ1-5; D is uncertain. V lost 5 bases to trimming and J lost 1 base, with 18 bases between them. The CDR3 has 16 residues. Per the germline V gene, CDR1 is GTSNPN and CDR2 is SVGIG (reference sequence). The CDR3 nucleotides are TGTGCCTGGCTTCACACCGCGGACGGAAGCAATCAGCCCCAGCATTTT. Translated: CAWLHTADGSNQPQHF.

This clone was seen once. V gene TRBV7-8 combines with J gene TRBJ2-7, with 8 nucleotides matching TRBD1. The CDR3 spans 15 residues. From germline, CDR1 is SGHVS and CDR2 FQNEAQ. The V segment lost 5 bases and the J segment 2 bases; nucleotides outside the gene matches: 8. The CDR3 loop is CASSPTGQEPYEQYF. CDR3 in DNA: TGTGCCAGCAGCCCGACGGGACAGGAGCCCTACGAGCAGTACTTC.

The V gene is TRBV10-1, the J gene TRBJ2-3; the match to TRBD2 covers 7 bases. V lost 0 bases to trimming and J lost 0 bases; unmatched junction nucleotides: 6. In germline, CDR1 is WNHNN, CDR2 SYGVQD (reference sequence). The CDR3 totals 17 residues. Written as DNA, the CDR3 is TGCGCCAGCAGTGAGTCGACCAGCGGGGCTAGCACAGATACGCAGTATTTT. This codes for CASSESTSGASTDTQYF.

The V gene is TRBV5-1, the J gene TRBJ1-5; 7 nucleotides match TRBD1. Germline lookup yields CDR1 SGHRS and CDR2 YFSETQ. V lost 4 bases, J lost 3 bases, and 4 bases stayed unmatched. The CDR3 contains 14 residues. CDR3 residues: CASSRGGNNQPQHF. In DNA, the CDR3 is TGCGCCAGCAGCAGAGGGGGCAACAATCAGCCCCAGCATTTT.

CDR3 coding DNA: TGTGCCAGCATTAGCTCTGGAAACACCATATATTTT. Amino acids: CASISSGNTIYF. The chain recombines TRBV2 with TRBJ1-3; D not certain. This CDR3 is built from 12 residues. V gave up 7 bases and J gave up 0 bases, with 4 bases separating them. Germline CDR1 SNHLY, CDR2 FYNNEI.

The rearrangement joins TRBV28 to TRBJ1-5; D remains ambiguous. Trimming stripped 3 bases from V and 0 bases from J, with 0 bases between. Germline CDR1 and CDR2: MDHEN and SYDVKM. The CDR3 extends over 12 amino acids. The chain's CDR3 is CASSFSNQPQHF. In DNA, the CDR3 is TGTGCCAGCAGTTTTAGCAATCAGCCCCAGCATTTT.

This chain links TRBV7-2 with TRBJ2-2; D is undetermined. Trimming took off 1 base at V and 7 bases at J, with 13 bases between the two ends. Germline V CDR1 and CDR2: SGHTA, FQGNSA. The CDR3 covers 15 residues. The CDR3 bases are TGTGCCAGCAGCTTAGTGACTTTAGGTGGCGGGGAGCTGTTTTTT. Translated: CASSLVTLGGGELFF.

The chain employs TRBV15 and TRBJ2-1, with 7 bases identical to TRBD2. CDR1 is LNHNV and CDR2 is YYDKDF in the germline V gene (reference sequence). With 3 bases clipped from V and 10 bases from J, the junction kept 12 bases outside the gene matches. This CDR3 is 15 amino acids long. This CDR3 is CATSRGGLVDGEQFF. The CDR3 DNA sequence: TGTGCCACCAGCAGGGGCGGACTAGTAGACGGCGAGCAGTTCTTC.

The gene calls are TRBV28 and TRBJ2-7; D unclear. The V end was cut by 6 bases, the J end by 3 bases, with 6 bases between. The CDR3 extends over 11 amino acids. CDR1 is MDHEN and CDR2 is SYDVKM in the germline V gene. CDR3 loop: CASSQVYEQYF. CDR3 nucleotides: TGTGCCAGCAGCCAAGTCTACGAGCAGTACTTC.

With regard to this clone: The same CDR3 also results from other DNA sequences found in this sample. The chain joins TRBV6-6 to TRBJ2-5; a possible D gene is TRBD1 (5 bases). CDR3 length equals 14 residues. V dropped 2 bases and J dropped 1 base, with 8 bases sitting between them. Germline V gene lookup returns CDR1 MNHNY and CDR2 SVGAGI (reference sequence). The CDR3: CASSYGAAQETQYF. The CDR3 coding sequence is TGTGCCAGCAGTTACGGGGCAGCCCAAGAGACCCAGTACTTC.

The chain recombines TRBV6-1 with TRBJ1-3; D is uncertain. Trimming cost V 0 bases and J 4 bases, with 13 bases left between them. Germline V lookup: CDR1 MNHNS, CDR2 SASEGT. The length of the CDR3 is 16 residues. CDR3 in amino acids: CASSEALRTTGNTIYF. The CDR3 coding sequence is TGTGCCAGCAGTGAAGCGCTCCGGACTACGGGAAACACCATATATTTT.

The J gene is TRBJ2-5, the V gene TRBV5-4, with D possibly matching TRBD1 (6 bases). The CDR3 consists of 13 residues. V lost 1 base, J lost 5 bases, and 9 bases lay in between. Germline CDR1 is SGHNT and CDR2 is YYREEE (reference sequence). The CDR3 region is CASSLTGSETQYF. Written as DNA, the CDR3 is TGTGCCAGCAGCTTGACAGGGTCGGAGACCCAGTACTTC.

The chain employs TRBV5-1 and TRBJ1-2, with a tentative D call TRBD1 (5 bases). The germline V gene encodes CDR1 SGHRS and CDR2 YFSETQ. The CDR3 totals 16 residues. The V and J ends lost 1 base and 1 base respectively, with 14 bases between them. The CDR3 bases are TGCGCCAGCAGCTTGAGACAGACATTCAATAACTATGGCTACACCTTC. Translating it yields CASSLRQTFNNYGYTF.

Concerning this clone itself: The same CDR3 is also encoded by other DNA sequences in this sample. This chain links TRBV5-1 with TRBJ2-5; 7 bases line up with TRBD1. The CDR3 loop spans 14 amino acids. With 0 bases clipped from V and 4 bases from J, the junction kept 3 bases outside the gene matches. The germline V gene encodes CDR1 SGHRS and CDR2 YFSETQ. The CDR3 bases are TGCGCCAGCAGCTTGGGACAGGGAAGAGAGACCCAGTACTTC. It yields the protein CASSLGQGRETQYF.

This sequence joins TRBV18 and TRBJ1-5; D not resolved. Germline loops: CDR1 KGHSH, CDR2 LQKENI. V was trimmed by 2 bases and J by 5 bases, leaving 7 bases between them. The CDR3 consists of 13 residues. The CDR3 is CASSPNWDQPQHF. The CDR3 DNA reads as TGTGCCAGCTCACCAAATTGGGATCAGCCCCAGCATTTT.

Points on this clone: The sample has other DNA sequences that encode this CDR3 too. The CDR3 coding sequence is TGTGCCAGCAGCCCGGGGGCAGGGGTCGCTGAAGCTTTCTTT. This translates into CASSPGAGVAEAFF. The V and J genes are TRBV11-3 and TRBJ1-1; maybe TRBD1 (6 bases). The germline V gene has CDR1 SGHNT and CDR2 YENEEA. CDR3 size: 14 residues. V lost 5 bases and J 6 bases, leaving 16 bases between the germline ends.

The chain recombines TRBV7-3 with TRBJ1-1; D is uncertain. V was shortened by 3 bases and J by 2 bases, with 13 bases between the two germline ends. Germline lookup yields CDR1 SGHTA and CDR2 FQGTGA. The CDR3 length is 15 residues. CDR3 nucleotides: TGTGCCAGCAGCTTGATCCCAGTCTATAACACTGAAGCTTTCTTT. It encodes CASSLIPVYNTEAFF.

The chain recombines TRBV10-3 with TRBJ2-1; 8 nucleotides line up with TRBD2. CDR1 is ENHRY, CDR2 SYGVKD, per germline. The J segment lost 2 bases and the V segment lost 0 bases, leaving 3 bases of the junction unmatched. The CDR3 length is 16 residues. The CDR3 loop is CAISESNGRAYNEQFF. CDR3 DNA sequence: TGTGCCATCAGTGAGTCAAACGGGAGGGCCTACAATGAGCAGTTCTTC.

The chain employs TRBV4-2 and TRBJ2-6; a possible D gene is TRBD2 (6 bases). This CDR3 has 18 residues. V lost 0 bases to trimming and J lost 2 bases, with 14 bases between them. Germline V lookup: CDR1 LGHNA, CDR2 YNFKEQ. CDR3 protein: CASSQDLLGGAGANVLTF. In nucleotides, the CDR3 is TGTGCCAGCAGCCAAGATCTATTAGGAGGGGCTGGGGCCAACGTCCTGACTTTC.

This clone is a singleton in its sample. V and J are TRBV5-4 and TRBJ2-7, with D tentatively TRBD1 (5 bases). The CDR3 is 15 amino acids. CDR1 is SGHNT, CDR2 YYREEE, per germline (reference sequence). Trimming pared 0 bases from V and 5 bases from J, leaving 15 bases between. CDR3 nucleotide sequence: TGTGCCAGCAGCTTGGAACGTCAGGGTCCCAACGAGCAGTACTTC. Protein: CASSLERQGPNEQYF.

With respect to this clone: Other DNA sequences within the sample encode an identical CDR3. This chain connects TRBV5-1 to TRBJ1-4; 10 bases are a match to TRBD1. Per germline, CDR1 SGHRS and CDR2 YFSETQ. The V gene end was trimmed by 3 bases and the J gene end by 6 bases; junction bases not matched to a gene: 5. The CDR3 loop spans 15 amino acids. The CDR3 DNA is TGCGCCAGCAGCTCCTCCGGGACAGGGGATGAAAAACTGTTTTTT. Protein sequence: CASSSSGTGDEKLFF.

The chain carries TRBV9 and TRBJ2-3; D might be TRBD2 (6 bases). Trimming removed 4 bases from V and 2 bases from J, with 14 bases in between. CDR3 length: 15 amino acids. CDR1 and CDR2 (germline): SGDLS, YYNGEE. CDR3 sequence reads: CASSLRTISTDTQYF. The CDR3 DNA reads as TGTGCCAGCAGCCTTCGGACTATCTCCACAGATACGCAGTATTTT.

The gene calls are TRBV6-1 and TRBJ2-3; D is unclear. The CDR3 runs to 12 residues. V was shortened by 0 bases and J by 5 bases, with 3 bases between the two germline ends. Germline V CDR1 and CDR2: MNHNS, SASEGT. The CDR3 spells CASSEAEDTQYF. In nucleotides, the CDR3 is TGTGCCAGCAGTGAAGCGGAAGATACGCAGTATTTT.

This sequence joins TRBV4-1 and TRBJ1-6, with D unclear. Germline CDR1 and CDR2: MGHRA and YSYEKL. Deletions cut 0 bases from V and 8 bases from J, with 14 bases between. This CDR3 contains 16 residues. CDR3 region: CASSQDNQAAYSPLHF. The CDR3 nucleotides are TGCGCCAGCAGCCAAGATAACCAGGCCGCCTATTCACCCCTCCACTTT.

The chain uses TRBV27 and TRBJ1-3; TRBD1 aligns across 11 bases. CDR1 is MNHEY and CDR2 is SMNVEV in the germline V gene (reference sequence). The CDR3 contains 19 residues. The junction had 8 bases not matched to a gene; V was cut back by 0 bases and J by 1 base. CDR3 sequence (DNA): TGTGCCAGCAGTTTATCGGAAGGGGACAGGGGGTTGTCTGGAAACACCATATATTTT. This encodes CASSLSEGDRGLSGNTIYF.

The chain has TRBV28 and TRBJ1-1, with 7 bases lining up with TRBD1. The germline V gene encodes CDR1 MDHEN and CDR2 SYDVKM. The CDR3 has 16 residues. J was trimmed by 3 bases and V by 4 bases; bases with no gene match: 11. CDR3 sequence reads: CASSYYYRDRHTEAFF. CDR3 in DNA: TGTGCCAGCAGTTATTATTACCGGGACAGACACACTGAAGCTTTCTTT.

V and J are TRBV5-1 and TRBJ1-1; D is possibly TRBD1 (6 bases). The CDR3 covers 16 residues. The V gene's germline CDR1 is SGHRS and CDR2 YFSETQ. V lost 2 bases to trimming and J lost 1 base, with 15 bases between them. CDR3 in DNA: TGCGCCAGCAGCTTCCAAGGGGGGTTGTCGAACACTGAAGCTTTCTTT. It encodes CASSFQGGLSNTEAFF.

The rearrangement joins TRBV2 to TRBJ1-2; 7 bases agree with TRBD1. This CDR3 region has 12 residues. V shed 5 bases, J shed 8 bases, and the junction held 5 bases outside the gene matches. CDR1 and CDR2 (germline): SNHLY, FYNNEI. The CDR3 region is CASSRQGEGYTF. The CDR3 coding sequence is TGTGCCAGCAGTAGGCAGGGGGAGGGCTACACCTTC.